This record covers a single TCR beta chain. Authors' data handling: Nucleated cell counts were estimated from reference gene primer amplification. Profiling relied on immunoSEQ multiplex PCR, and the TCRdb table lists in-frame clones only, not all of them. That table gives V, J and clone size, and the DNA gave D and trimming. The data show approximately 300,000 clones, 87% seen once. Categorization into cohorts depended on clinical history that participants reported. Symptom resolution, clearance, or two negative PCRs marked the recovered donors of Cohort 3. The data were obtained in a study of blood T cell repertoires in COVID-19. Germline V gene sequence: CDR1 SGHTA, CDR2 FQGNSA. CDR3 size: 17 residues. The ends lost 4 bases at V and 7 bases at J; junction bases unmatched: 10.

The genes are TRBV7-2 and TRBJ2-3, with 14 bases matching TRBD2. Sequencing used PBMCs or T cells enriched from blood (not recorded which). This receptor was identified in a woman aged 30 to 39 who had recovered from COVID-19. CDR3 DNA sequence: TGTGCCAGCAGCTCCGTTGGTGGGACTAGCGGGGGAAATACGCAGTATTTT. This encodes CASSSVGGTSGGNTQYF. The full variable domain, in which reference TRBV7-2 and TRBJ2-3 provide the parts outside the CDR3, is GAGVSQSPSNKVTEKGKDVELRCDPISGHTALYWYRQSLGQGLEFLIYFQGNSAPDKSGLPSDRFSAERTGGSVSTLTIQRTQQEDSAVYLCASSSVGGTSGGNTQYFGPGTRLTVL.